Sequencing of this TCR beta chain was carried out in a study of cytomegalovirus exposure and HLA in healthy donors. A multiplex PCR was run with 60 Vbeta primers and 13 Jbeta primers. Clones were sequenced by immunoSEQ multiplex PCR, and TCRdb holds only the in-frame ones, with some missing. The data show about 140,000 clones, with around 10% seen just once and 6% to 7.5% held by the top ten. The clonotype originates from a woman aged 40 to 50 in good health and CMV-seropositive. Material: PBMCs.

CDR3 DNA: TGTGCCAGCAGTTTATCGTTGGGGGGTGAGCAGTTCTTC. This encodes CASSLSLGGEQFF. The V gene is TRBV27, the J gene TRBJ2-1; a weak D match, TRBD2 (6 bases). Trimming removed 0 bases at V and 9 bases at J, with 9 bases between. Germline V gene data show CDR1 as MNHEY and CDR2 as SMNVEV (reference sequence). The CDR3 sequence is 13 residues long.